These 30 T cell receptor beta chains were sequenced from one sample in a study of lymphopenia after photon versus proton radiotherapy. Profiling relied on immunoSEQ multiplex PCR, and the TCRdb table lists in-frame clones only, not all of them. In the table there are over 25,000 clones, 90% of which are singletons. Sample: peripheral blood, taken from a patient treated with photon-based radiotherapy. These receptors were obtained from a woman in her forties or fifties with cholangiocarcinoma.

The rearrangement joins TRBV21-1 to TRBJ2-1; the D segment call TRBD2 is taken from the table without a DNA check. TRBV21-1 is an annotated pseudogene. The CDR3 is 17 amino acids. The CDR3 region has the DNA TGTGCCAGCAGCAATTCGGGAGGCTCCCTCTCCTACAATGAGCAGTTCTTC. Translating it yields CASSNSGGSLSYNEQFF.

This clone has just a few counts. The chain couples TRBV5-6 to TRBJ1-1, with D perhaps matching TRBD1 (5 bases). Germline CDR1 is SGHDT and CDR2 is YYEEEE. This CDR3 is 11 amino acids long. The V end lost 5 bases, the J end lost 7 bases, and 9 bases lay between the germline ends. CDR3: CASSLGVEAFF. CDR3 DNA: TGTGCCAGCAGTTTAGGGGTTGAAGCTTTCTTT.

The CDR3 reads CASSVQGTGGADTQYF. CDR3 bases: TGCGCCAGCAGCGTACAAGGGACAGGGGGCGCAGATACGCAGTATTTT. The genes are TRBV5-1 and TRBJ2-3; 12 bases line up with TRBD1. Germline assignment: CDR1 SGHRS and CDR2 YFSETQ. Trimming cost V 4 bases and J 4 bases; bases outside gene matches: 7. The CDR3 spans 16 residues.

The rearrangement uses TRBV7-9 and TRBJ1-5; D ambiguous. Per germline, CDR1 SEHNR and CDR2 FQNEAQ (reference sequence). CDR3 size: 12 residues. Trimming cost V 0 bases and J 7 bases, with 4 bases left between them. CDR3 nucleotides: TGTGCCAGCAGCTTAGCGTACCAGCCCCAGCATTTT. Residues: CASSLAYQPQHF.

The rearrangement links TRBV5-5 to TRBJ1-6; perhaps TRBD1 as D (6 bases). Germline loops: CDR1 SGHKS, CDR2 YYEKEE (reference sequence). CDR3 length: 19 amino acids. V was shortened by 4 bases and J by 3 bases, with 23 bases between the two germline ends. The DNA for the CDR3 is TGTGCCAGCAGCCCCAGGGGCCATTTAGAAAGGGGCTATAATTCACCCCTCCACTTT. It is translated as CASSPRGHLERGYNSPLHF.

The chain joins TRBV30 to TRBJ1-2, with a weak D call TRBD1 (5 bases). Per the germline V gene, CDR1 is GTSNPN and CDR2 is SVGIG (reference sequence). V was shortened by 2 bases and J by 7 bases, with 11 bases between the two germline ends. The CDR3 covers 12 residues. In nucleotides, the CDR3 is TGTGCCTGGAGTCCGGGGCGCGGTGGCTACACCTTC. Its translation is CAWSPGRGGYTF.

The chain uses TRBV6-1 and TRBJ2-7; TRBD2 matches 7 bases. This CDR3 region has 11 residues. Per germline, CDR1 MNHNS and CDR2 SASEGT. CDR3 residues: CESGGPNEQYF. The CDR3, as DNA: TGTGAGTCGGGGGGTCCGAACGAGCAGTACTTC.

This chain uses TRBV4-2 with TRBJ2-2; TRBD1 aligns across 9 bases. Trimming took 1 base from V and 7 from J; bases not matched to a gene: 10. The CDR3 contains 17 residues. Germline loops: CDR1 LGHNA, CDR2 YNFKEQ. The CDR3: CASSQVGTGRRNGELFF. In nucleotides, the CDR3 is TGTGCCAGCAGCCAAGTGGGGACAGGGAGGAGGAACGGGGAGCTGTTTTTT.

The chain links TRBV27 to TRBJ1-1, with no clear D. The germline CDR1 and CDR2 sequences are MNHEY and SMNVEV (reference sequence). With 1 base removed from V and 5 bases from J, the gap between germline ends came to 11 bases. This CDR3 has 14 amino acids. This CDR3 reads CASSLWWGETEAFF. The CDR3 DNA reads TGTGCCAGCAGTTTATGGTGGGGAGAGACTGAAGCTTTCTTT.

This chain connects TRBV5-5 to TRBJ1-1; D gene uncertain. The CDR3 consists of 10 residues. Germline V gene sequence: CDR1 SGHKS, CDR2 YYEKEE (reference sequence). Trimming pared 4 bases from V and 3 bases from J, leaving 1 base between. The CDR3 sequence: CASSHTEAFF. The CDR3, as DNA: TGTGCCAGCAGCCACACTGAAGCTTTCTTT.

This sequence joins TRBV7-2 and TRBJ2-5, with D perhaps being TRBD1 or TRBD2 (6 bases each). V was clipped by 0 bases and J by 2 bases, with 16 bases between them. Germline CDR1 reads SGHTA; CDR2 reads FQGNSA. The CDR3 loop spans 17 amino acids. Here the CDR3 DNA reads TGTGCCAGCAGCTTAGCGGGGGCGGGGTCAGGTCAAGAGACCCAGTACTTC. Translation gives CASSLAGAGSGQETQYF.

Remarks on this clone: Other DNA variants within this sample encode the same CDR3. J is TRBJ2-1 and V is TRBV7-9; TRBD2 aligns across 10 bases. Germline V gene data show CDR1 as SEHNR and CDR2 as FQNEAQ (reference sequence). The CDR3 runs 15 residues. The junction had 9 bases not matched to a gene; V was cut back by 6 bases and J by 7 bases. For the CDR3, the DNA is TGTGCCAGCAGTTTAATAGCGGGGGGTCGGAATGAGCAGTTCTTC. It specifies CASSLIAGGRNEQFF.

The chain couples TRBV9 to TRBJ2-1, with D perhaps TRBD1 (6 bases). From germline, CDR1 is SGDLS and CDR2 YYNGEE. This CDR3 region has 13 residues. V lost 3 bases and J lost 9, with 13 bases in between. The CDR3 DNA is TGTGCCAGCAGCGGGCTGAGGGGGTCTGAGCAGTTCTTC. This translates into CASSGLRGSEQFF.

The chain employs TRBV5-1 and TRBJ2-1, with TRBD2 identical over 8 bases. CDR3 length: 16 residues. CDR1 SGHRS and CDR2 YFSETQ come from the germline V gene. With 4 bases clipped from V and 2 bases from J, the junction kept 8 bases outside the gene matches. Here the CDR3 reads CASSDLAGGPYNEQFF. The CDR3 bases are TGCGCCAGCAGCGATTTGGCGGGGGGCCCCTACAATGAGCAGTTCTTC.

The chain carries TRBV5-6 and TRBJ1-1; D is unresolved. V was cut by 3 bases and J by 8 bases, with 8 bases left in between. Germline CDR1 and CDR2: SGHDT and YYEEEE. CDR3 size: 11 residues. CDR3 loop: CASSSRQEAFF. The CDR3, as DNA: TGTGCCAGCAGCTCACGACAAGAAGCTTTCTTT.

In nucleotides, the CDR3 is TGTGCCAGCAGCGTCGGGCAGGGGGGAGAAAAACTGTTTTTT. This gives the protein CASSVGQGGEKLFF. The V gene is TRBV9, the J gene TRBJ1-4; the match to TRBD1 covers 7 bases. CDR3 length: 14 residues. CDR1 SGDLS and CDR2 YYNGEE come from the germline V gene. Germline trimming cut 2 bases from V and 8 bases from J; bases unmatched to any gene: 6.

This clone has a single count. The chain joins TRBV7-2 to TRBJ1-2; a weak D match, TRBD1 (5 bases). V shed 1 base and J shed 1 base, with 10 bases lying between them. Germline CDR1 reads SGHTA; CDR2 reads FQGNSA. The CDR3 extends over 15 amino acids. The CDR3 DNA reads as TGTGCCAGCAGCTTAGTGGTTCAGGGTAACTATGGCTACACCTTC. Translation gives CASSLVVQGNYGYTF.

The V gene is TRBV6-4, the J gene TRBJ2-7; 8 bases agree with TRBD2. The V and J ends lost 9 bases and 4 bases, in that order; junction bases with no gene match: 8. The CDR3 contains 13 residues. Germline V gene sequence: CDR1 MRHNA, CDR2 SNTAGT. The CDR3 DNA reads as TGTGCCAGGAAGCGGGGGAGTGCGTACGAGCAGTACTTC. Residues: CARKRGSAYEQYF.

This chain uses TRBV19 with TRBJ2-7; the D gene is possibly TRBD1 (5 bases). The CDR3 contains 16 residues. V shed 5 bases and J shed 2 bases, with 19 bases lying between them. Germline V gives CDR1 LNHDA, CDR2 SQIVND (reference sequence). The CDR3 DNA follows: TGTGCCAGTAGTTCCACAACGAGGACACGAACCTACGAGCAGTACTTC. Protein product: CASSSTTRTRTYEQYF.

This clone was detected once. The chain combines TRBV7-9 with TRBJ2-3; 10 nucleotides align to TRBD1. This CDR3 is built from 18 residues. V gave up 5 bases and J gave up 2 bases; unmatched junction bases: 13. Germline loops: CDR1 SEHNR, CDR2 FQNEAQ (reference sequence). CDR3 sequence: CASSPRQGAYPATDTQYF. The CDR3 DNA is TGTGCCAGCAGCCCAAGACAGGGGGCCTATCCCGCCACAGATACGCAGTATTTT. The complete variable domain, with remaining parts taken from reference TRBV7-9 and TRBJ2-3, reads DTGVSQNPRHKITKRGQNVTFRCDPISEHNRLYWYRQTLGQGPEFLTYFQNEAQLEKSRLLSDRFSAERPKGSFSTLEIQRTEQGDSAMYLCASSPRQGAYPATDTQYFGPGTRLTVL.

The chain uses TRBV9 and TRBJ1-5; no reliable D call. The CDR3 extends over 13 amino acids. The ends were cut back, 0 bases at V and 3 bases at J, with 4 bases in the middle. Germline V gives CDR1 SGDLS, CDR2 YYNGEE. CDR3 loop: CASSVGHNQPQHF. In DNA form, the CDR3 reads TGTGCCAGCAGCGTAGGTCACAATCAGCCCCAGCATTTT.

The chain employs TRBV7-9 and TRBJ2-1; 7 bases are a match to TRBD2. The germline CDR1 and CDR2 sequences are SEHNR and FQNEAQ (reference sequence). The V gene end was trimmed by 5 bases and the J gene end by 8 bases; junction bases not matched to a gene: 18. This CDR3 region has 17 residues. Here the CDR3 DNA reads TGTGCCAGCAGCGTAGGGTCCAGCGGGAATTTCCGGGATGAGCAGTTCTTC. As protein: CASSVGSSGNFRDEQFF.

This clone was counted a few times. The chain links TRBV30 to TRBJ1-3; no reliable D call. The CDR3 totals 14 residues. Deletions cut 7 bases from V and 1 base from J, with 14 bases between. Germline CDR1 reads GTSNPN; CDR2 reads SVGIG (reference sequence). The CDR3 reads CASLMRASGNTIYF. The DNA of the CDR3 is TGTGCCTCCTTAATGCGGGCGTCTGGAAACACCATATATTTT.

The chain employs TRBV27 and TRBJ2-1; weak D call: TRBD2 (5 bases). The CDR3 is made up of 16 amino acids. V lost 5 bases to trimming and J lost 4 bases, with 18 bases between them. The germline V gene encodes CDR1 MNHEY and CDR2 SMNVEV (reference sequence). Here the CDR3 reads CASSQIDRGAYNEQFF. The CDR3 nucleotides are TGTGCCAGCAGTCAGATTGATCGGGGAGCATACAATGAGCAGTTCTTC.

This sequence joins TRBV7-8 and TRBJ1-2; 11 nucleotides match TRBD1. This CDR3 spans 15 amino acids. Germline values: CDR1 SGHVS, CDR2 FQNEAQ. Trimming cost V 5 bases and J 7 bases; bases outside gene matches: 9. CDR3 sequence: CASSDPGQGALGYTF. For the CDR3, the DNA is TGTGCCAGCAGCGACCCCGGACAGGGGGCGCTTGGCTACACCTTC.

The chain couples TRBV13 to TRBJ2-1; weak D call: TRBD1 (8 bases). V was clipped by 1 base and J by 6 bases, with 25 bases between them. Germline V CDR1 and CDR2: PRHDT, FYEKMQ (reference sequence). This CDR3 comprises 19 residues. This CDR3 reads CASSLAYLGQGGMGNEQFF. CDR3 nucleotide sequence: TGTGCCAGCAGCTTAGCGTATTTAGGACAGGGAGGGATGGGCAATGAGCAGTTCTTC.

J is TRBJ1-2 and V is TRBV6-5; 8 positions match TRBD1. Trimming took 6 bases from V and 7 from J; bases not matched to a gene: 10. The CDR3 covers 14 residues. Germline V lookup: CDR1 MNHEY, CDR2 SVGAGI. The DNA of the CDR3 is TGTGCCAGCAGCCCGGACAGGGTGCTAGGTGGCTACACCTTC. Translating it yields CASSPDRVLGGYTF.

This chain links TRBV7-8 with TRBJ1-2; TRBD1 might be the D (6 bases). CDR1 and CDR2 from the germline V gene are SGHVS and FQNEAQ. The CDR3 consists of 17 residues. The ends were cut back, 4 bases at V and 0 bases at J, with 18 bases in the middle. Here the CDR3 reads CASSSTPRGPTNYGYTF. For the CDR3, the DNA is TGTGCCAGCAGCTCAACCCCCAGGGGACCCACTAACTATGGCTACACCTTC.

This chain joins TRBV5-1 and TRBJ1-1, with TRBD1 identical over 7 bases. The germline V gene has CDR1 SGHRS and CDR2 YFSETQ. The CDR3 is 14 residues long. Losses at the gene ends were 2 bases for V and 7 bases for J; bases not matched to a gene: 8. The DNA for the CDR3 is TGCGCCAGCAGCTTCGAACAGGGGTTGAATGAAGCTTTCTTT. This codes for CASSFEQGLNEAFF.

The gene calls are TRBV10-3 and TRBJ1-6, with unresolved D. The CDR3 loop spans 12 amino acids. V was shortened by 6 bases and J by 8 bases, with 8 bases between the two germline ends. Per germline, CDR1 ENHRY and CDR2 SYGVKD. DNA for the CDR3: TGTGCCATCAGAACAGTTGATTCACCCCTCCACTTT. This translates into CAIRTVDSPLHF.